The rows below give T cell receptor beta chains drawn from one sample of a study of shared clonotypes between healthy human individuals. Profiling relied on immunoSEQ multiplex PCR, and the TCRdb table lists in-frame clones only, not all of them. The sample consists of approximately 2,300,000 clones, less than 95% of them appearing once. Sequencing was performed on naive CD4+ T cells from PBMCs. These TCRs come from a man between 18 and 35 years old in good health. Some clones in this sample may be carry-over from other donors' samples. CDR3s include the opening cysteine and the closing phenylalanine or tryptophan. A D gene is named only where the DNA matches it firmly. Not all rows give a size; the values are once, few, many and, for expanded clones, a class.

clone size,J gene,D gene,V gene,CDR3 DNA,CDR3 protein
.,TRBJ1-3,.,TRBV28,TGTGCCAGCAGTTTCTCACGATACTCTGGAAACACCATATATTTT,CASSFSRYSGNTIYF
.,TRBJ2-5,.,TRBV15,TGTGCCACCAGCAGAGACCCCCGAGGCAGATCATATTACTTC,CATSRDPRGRSYYF
.,TRBJ2-5,.,TRBV4-1,TGCGCCAGCAGTGTGGCGATACAAGAGACCCAGTACTTC,CASSVAIQETQYF
.,TRBJ2-7,TRBD2,TRBV28,TGTGCCAGCAGTTCGGGGGGGGCCACCTCCTACGAGCAGTACTTC,CASSSGGATSYEQYF
few,TRBJ2-7,TRBD1,TRBV11-2,TGTGCCAGCAGCCGACAGGGGTACGAGCAGTACTTC,CASSRQGYEQYF
.,TRBJ2-3,TRBD2,TRBV2,TGTGCCAGCGGGGGACTAGCGGGGACAGATACGCAGTATTTT,CASGGLAGTDTQYF
.,TRBJ2-2,.,TRBV5-5,TGTGCCAGCAGCTTGGTGCAGGGATATACCGGGGAGCTGTTTTTT,CASSLVQGYTGELFF
.,TRBJ2-3,.,TRBV7-2,TGTGCCAGCAGCCCCGATATGTATACTGGGTATTTT,CASSPDMYTGYF
.,TRBJ1-5,.,TRBV6-1,TGTGCCAGCAGACCTAGCAATCAGCCCCAGCATTTT,CASRPSNQPQHF
.,TRBJ2-7,TRBD2,TRBV7-9,TGTGCCAGCAGCCCAGATGACGGACTAGCGGGTGGGGGTCACTACGAGCAGTACTTC,CASSPDDGLAGGGHYEQYF
.,TRBJ2-2,.,TRBV4-1,TGCGCCAGCAGCCAAGAGCCCCGTCGGGAGCTGTTTTTT,CASSQEPRRELFF
.,TRBJ1-3,.,TRBV7-2,TGTGCCAGCAGCTTAGACTCCCACTCTGGAAACACCATATATTTT,CASSLDSHSGNTIYF
.,TRBJ2-7,TRBD1,TRBV30,TGTGCCTGGAGTGGGACAGGGAACGAGCAGTACTTC,CAWSGTGNEQYF
.,TRBJ1-2,.,TRBV5-1,TGCGCCAGCAGCTCCCGGAGGCTTCTAAATGGCTACACCTTC,CASSSRRLLNGYTF
.,TRBJ1-3,.,TRBV28,TGTGCCAGCATCGCGGCGGGGGGCTCTGGAAACACCATATATTTT,CASIAAGGSGNTIYF
.,TRBJ2-1,.,TRBV5-1,TGCGCCAGCAGCTTCCCCCTAGGTACCCCCTACAATGAGCAGTTCTTC,CASSFPLGTPYNEQFF
.,TRBJ2-3,TRBD1,TRBV5-4,TGTGCCAGCAGCGAAGGACAGGGGGAGGGCACAGATACGCAGTATTTT,CASSEGQGEGTDTQYF
.,TRBJ2-3,TRBD2,TRBV11-3,TGTGCCAGCAGCTTAGGTCTAGCGGGAGGAGATACGCAGTATTTT,CASSLGLAGGDTQYF
.,TRBJ2-3,.,TRBV7-8,TGTGCCAGCAGCTTAGTTCGGGAAAAGAGCACAGATACGCAGTATTTT,CASSLVREKSTDTQYF
.,TRBJ1-5,.,TRBV25-1,TGTGCCAGCAGTGGAGGGGGCAATCAGCCCCAGCATTTT,CASSGGGNQPQHF
once,TRBJ2-7,.,TRBV5-5,TGTGCCAGCAGTTCCGACAGTTGGGCCTACGAGCAGTACTTC,CASSSDSWAYEQYF
.,TRBJ2-1,.,TRBV13,TGTGCCAGCAGCTGGGACCGCGAGCAGTTCTTC,CASSWDREQFF
.,TRBJ2-7,TRBD1,TRBV11-2,TGTGCCAGCAGCTTATTCGTGGGACAGGGGCTAACCTACGAGCAGTACTTC,CASSLFVGQGLTYEQYF
.,TRBJ1-4,.,TRBV7-9,TGTGCCAGCAGCTTGGGGGCAGGCTCTAATGAAAAACTGTTTTTT,CASSLGAGSNEKLFF
.,TRBJ2-7,.,TRBV25-1,TGTGCCAGCAGTGTCGAGGGCTACGAGCAGTACTTC,CASSVEGYEQYF
.,TRBJ2-6,.,TRBV7-3,TGTGCCAGCAGCAACACGGGGGCTGGGGCCAACGTCCTGACTTTC,CASSNTGAGANVLTF
.,TRBJ2-5,TRBD1,TRBV7-9,TGTGCCAGCAGCCCCTTGCGGAACAGCAGGGGGGAGACCCAGTACTTC,CASSPLRNSRGETQYF
.,TRBJ1-2,TRBD1,TRBV5-1,TGCGCCAGCAGCCCAGAGACAGGGGAGGGCTATGGCTACACCTTC,CASSPETGEGYGYTF
.,TRBJ2-5,.,TRBV27,TGTGCCAGCAGTTTTATAGGGCAGGCCCAAGAGACCCAGTACTTC,CASSFIGQAQETQYF
.,TRBJ1-5,.,TRBV27,TGTGCCACCGGAAACAGGGTCGGTAATCAGCCCCAGCATTTT,CATGNRVGNQPQHF
.,TRBJ1-2,.,TRBV5-1,TGCGCCAGCAGCCCCACCGAGAACTATGGCTACACCTTC,CASSPTENYGYTF
.,TRBJ2-3,TRBD1,TRBV6-5,TGTGCCAGCACTTTGGACAGGACTAGCACAGATACGCAGTATTTT,CASTLDRTSTDTQYF
.,TRBJ2-7,TRBD2,TRBV2,TGTGCCAGCAGTACTGGACTAGCGGGAGCTGGCGAGCAGTACTTC,CASSTGLAGAGEQYF
.,TRBJ1-5,.,TRBV28,TGTGCCAGCAGTTTATGGGGGGGGAATCAGCCCCAGCATTTT,CASSLWGGNQPQHF
.,TRBJ2-7,TRBD1,TRBV6-5,TGTGCCAGCAGTCGGACCGGGACAGCGATCTACGAGCAGTACTTC,CASSRTGTAIYEQYF
once,TRBJ1-4,.,TRBV2,TGTGCCAGCAGTATTCAGCTGCTAGGGGAAAAACTGTTTTTT,CASSIQLLGEKLFF
.,TRBJ1-6,TRBD1,TRBV10-3,TGTGCCATCAGCGAAGACAGGGGGTATTCACCCCTCCACTTT,CAISEDRGYSPLHF
.,TRBJ2-1,TRBD1,TRBV9,TGTGCCAGCAGCCCCAGGGGACAGGGGTACAATGAGCAGTTCTTC,CASSPRGQGYNEQFF
.,TRBJ2-1,.,TRBV30,TGTGCCTGGGGGGACCGGACAGCTTGGAGGGGGTCCTACAATGAGCAGTTCTTC,CAWGDRTAWRGSYNEQFF
.,TRBJ1-1,.,TRBV9,TGTGCCAGCAGCCCCTCCCCTGGGATGAACACTGAAGCTTTCTTT,CASSPSPGMNTEAFF
.,TRBJ2-5,TRBD1,TRBV5-5,TGTGCCAGCAGCTTCACAGGGGGCGCGGGGAGAGAGACCCAGTACTTC,CASSFTGGAGRETQYF
.,TRBJ2-7,TRBD2,TRBV5-1,TGCGCCAGCAGCTTGGACGGGAGGGTCAGCTCCTACGAGCAGTACTTC,CASSLDGRVSSYEQYF
.,TRBJ2-1,.,TRBV7-9,TGTGCCAGCAGCTTAGTGGTATCCCCCGAGCAGTTCTTC,CASSLVVSPEQFF
.,TRBJ2-5,.,TRBV4-1,TGCGCCAGCAGCCTCCAAGCCTTTTTGGAGACCCAGTACTTC,CASSLQAFLETQYF
.,TRBJ1-5,TRBD1,TRBV5-6,TGTGCCAGCAGCTTCTTGGACAGGGGGAATAATCAGCCCCAGCATTTT,CASSFLDRGNNQPQHF
.,TRBJ2-1,TRBD1,TRBV6-6,TGTGCCAGCAGTCCCGGACAGGGGGGGTTGTTCTTC,CASSPGQGGLFF
.,TRBJ2-7,.,TRBV6-6,TGTGCCAGCAGTACCCACAGCGACAGACCTGGTAGGGAGCAGTACTTC,CASSTHSDRPGREQYF
.,TRBJ1-2,.,TRBV25-1,TGTGCCAGCAGTGAATTTGTAGGGGCTGGCTATGGCTACACCTTC,CASSEFVGAGYGYTF
.,TRBJ2-1,.,TRBV5-1,TGCGCCAGCAGCTATAAAGTCCCGCCGGCGAGCGGTAAGAATGAGCAGTTCTTC,CASSYKVPPASGKNEQFF
.,TRBJ1-1,.,TRBV7-2,TGTGCCAGCAGCCCACGGACGGAGAACACTGAAGCTTTCTTT,CASSPRTENTEAFF
.,TRBJ2-2,.,TRBV7-9,TGTGCCAGCAGCTTTGTAGGCACCGGGGAGCTGTTTTTT,CASSFVGTGELFF
.,TRBJ2-1,TRBD2,TRBV4-1,TGCGCCAGCAGCCAAGGTTTGCTAGCGGGAGTCTCCTACAATGAGCAGTTCTTC,CASSQGLLAGVSYNEQFF
.,TRBJ2-5,.,TRBV5-1,TGCGCCAGCAGCTCTCAAGGAGGCGAGACCCAGTACTTC,CASSSQGGETQYF
.,TRBJ1-5,.,TRBV2,TGTGCCAGCAGAGACTCAGGGGCAGGGAAGCCCCAGCATTTT,CASRDSGAGKPQHF
.,TRBJ1-5,.,TRBV6-1,TGTGCCAGCAGGAATACACAGCCCCAGCATTTT,CASRNTQPQHF